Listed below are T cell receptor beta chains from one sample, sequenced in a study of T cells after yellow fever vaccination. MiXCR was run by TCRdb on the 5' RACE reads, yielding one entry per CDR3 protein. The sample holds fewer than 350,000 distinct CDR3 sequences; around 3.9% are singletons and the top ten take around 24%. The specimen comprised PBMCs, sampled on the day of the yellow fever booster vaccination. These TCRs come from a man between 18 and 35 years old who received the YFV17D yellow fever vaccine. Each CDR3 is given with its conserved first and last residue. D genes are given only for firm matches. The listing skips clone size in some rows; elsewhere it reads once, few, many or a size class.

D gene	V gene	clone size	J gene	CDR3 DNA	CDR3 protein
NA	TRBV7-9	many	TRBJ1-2	TGTGCCAGCAGCTTTAGGGGGTCCAGGGAGAACGGCTACACCTTC	CASSFRGSRENGYTF
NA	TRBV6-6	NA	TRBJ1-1	TGTGCCAGCAGTTACGGAATCCAGGGTGGGCCTGAAGCTTTCTTT	CASSYGIQGGPEAFF
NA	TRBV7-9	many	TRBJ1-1	TGTGCCAGCAGCTTAGTTGGAGGGGCCGAAGCTTTCTTT	CASSLVGGAEAFF
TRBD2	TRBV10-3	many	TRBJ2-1	TGTGCCATCAGTGAGTCGACGCGGGGGGGCCTTTTCAATGAGCAGTTCTTC	CAISESTRGGLFNEQFF
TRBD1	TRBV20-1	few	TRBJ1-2	TGCAGTGCCACACAGGGGGCAAACTATGGCTACACCTTC	CSATQGANYGYTF
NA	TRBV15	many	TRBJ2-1	TGTGCCACCAGCAGAGATTTCCCATCGGGGGGCACTCAGTTCTTC	CATSRDFPSGGTQFF
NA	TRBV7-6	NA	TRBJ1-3	TGTGCCAGCAGCTTAATTGGAGGAAACACCATATATTTT	CASSLIGGNTIYF
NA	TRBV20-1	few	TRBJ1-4	TGCAGTACCTCTAGAATGGCTAATGAAAAACTGTTTTTT	CSTSRMANEKLFF
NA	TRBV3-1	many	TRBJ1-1	TGTGCCAGCAGCCAAGCAGGGACGAACACTGAAGCTTTCTTT	CASSQAGTNTEAFF
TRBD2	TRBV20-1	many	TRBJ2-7	TGCAGTGCTAGAGAGGGACTAGACTACGAGCAGTACTTC	CSAREGLDYEQYF
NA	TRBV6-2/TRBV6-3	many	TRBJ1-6	TGTGCCAGCAGTTATTTTTACAGAAATTCACCCCTCCACTTT	CASSYFYRNSPLHF
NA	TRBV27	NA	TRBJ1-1	TGTGCCAGCAGTTTTCGCGATGCGAGCACTGAAGCTTTCTTT	CASSFRDASTEAFF
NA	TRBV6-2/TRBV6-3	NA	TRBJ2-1	TGTGCCAGCAGTTATAGTCCCCAGAATGAGCAGTTCTTC	CASSYSPQNEQFF
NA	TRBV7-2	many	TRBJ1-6	TGTGCCAGCAGCTTAGCGCGGGTGGGGTCGGGGAATTCACCCCTCCACTTT	CASSLARVGSGNSPLHF
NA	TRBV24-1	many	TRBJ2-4	TGTGCCACCAGTGAGACCGCTGGGACCGCCGGGAACATTCAGTACTTC	CATSETAGTAGNIQYF
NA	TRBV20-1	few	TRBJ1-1	TGCAGTGCTAGAGCGTCCGGGACTGAAGCTTTCTTT	CSARASGTEAFF
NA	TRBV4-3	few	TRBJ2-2	TGCGCCAGCAGCCAAGATCATTCCACCGGGGAGCTGTTTTTT	CASSQDHSTGELFF
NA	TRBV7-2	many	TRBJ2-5	TGTGCCAGCAGCCCGGACAGATACCAAGAGACCCAGTACTTC	CASSPDRYQETQYF
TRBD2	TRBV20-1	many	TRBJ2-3	TGCAGTGCTAGAGTAACGGGGGGAACAGATACGCAGTATTTT	CSARVTGGTDTQYF
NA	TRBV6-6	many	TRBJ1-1	TGTGCCAGCAGTCCTCAGGGAAAGAACACTGAAGCTTTCTTT	CASSPQGKNTEAFF
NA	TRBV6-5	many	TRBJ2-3	TGTGCCAGCGGCGTGGGAGCGGGGAGGGGGACGCAGTATTTT	CASGVGAGRGTQYF
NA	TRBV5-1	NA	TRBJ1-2	TGCGCCAGCAGCTCGGCGAGCGTAAACTATGGCTACACCTTC	CASSSASVNYGYTF
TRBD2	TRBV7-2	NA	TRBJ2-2	TGTGCCAGCAGCTTCGGACTAGGGGAGGCCGGGGAGCTGTTTTTT	CASSFGLGEAGELFF
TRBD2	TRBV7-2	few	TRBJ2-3	TGTGCCAGCAGCTTACTAGCGGGGGTCCCCGCAGGTACGCAGTATTTT	CASSLLAGVPAGTQYF
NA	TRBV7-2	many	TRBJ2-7	TGTGCCAGCAGCCCACACCAGGACGGGTCCTACGAGCAGTACTTC	CASSPHQDGSYEQYF
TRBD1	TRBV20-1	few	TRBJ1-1	TGCAGTGCCCCGACAGGGGCCTTGAACACTGAAGCTTTCTTT	CSAPTGALNTEAFF
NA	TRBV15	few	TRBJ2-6	TGTGCCACCAGCAGAGACCGGCGCTCTGGGGCCAACGTCCTGACTTTC	CATSRDRRSGANVLTF
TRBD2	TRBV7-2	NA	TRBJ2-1	TGTGCCAGCAGCTCCCTAAGCACTAGCGGGGGAGGCAATGAGCAGTTCTTC	CASSSLSTSGGGNEQFF
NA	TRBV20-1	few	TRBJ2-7	TGCAGTGTTGCCGGGATCCGCTACGAGCAGTACTTC	CSVAGIRYEQYF
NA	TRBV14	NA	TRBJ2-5	TGTGCCAGCAGCTCCCAGGGGCCTACCCAGTACTTC	CASSSQGPTQYF
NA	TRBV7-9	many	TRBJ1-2	TGTGCCAGCAGCTTAGCGCGGCAGAATTATGGCTACACCTTC	CASSLARQNYGYTF
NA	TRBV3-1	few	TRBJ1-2	TGTGCCAGCGGGAAAGGGATCCAGTTCTATGGCTACACCTTC	CASGKGIQFYGYTF
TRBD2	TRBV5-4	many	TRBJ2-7	TGTGCAACCTGGGGTAGCGGGGGTCCCGTGGAGCAGTACTTC	CATWGSGGPVEQYF
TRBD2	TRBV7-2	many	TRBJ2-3	TGTGCCAGCAGCGTCCGGGGGGGCCGCGGAGCAGATACGCAGTATTTT	CASSVRGGRGADTQYF
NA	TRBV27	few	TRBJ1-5	TGTGCCAGCAGTTTATCGGCCAGATTGAATCAGCCCCAGCATTTT	CASSLSARLNQPQHF
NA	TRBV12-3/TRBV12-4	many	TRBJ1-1	TGTGCCAGCAGCCTACACGGGAACACTGAAGCTTTCTTT	CASSLHGNTEAFF
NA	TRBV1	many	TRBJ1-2	TGCACCAGCAGCCAGAGGACAGGGTTAGGAGGCTACACCTTC	CTSSQRTGLGGYTF
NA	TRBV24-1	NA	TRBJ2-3	TGTGCCACCAGTGATCGTTGGACAGATACGCAGTATTTT	CATSDRWTDTQYF
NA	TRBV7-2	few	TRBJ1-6	TGTGCCAGCAGCTCCAGCGAGGGCCAGGGGTATTCACCCCTCCACTTT	CASSSSEGQGYSPLHF
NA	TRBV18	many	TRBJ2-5	TGTGCCAGCTCGCCTGGGGCCTCCCAAGAGACCCAGTACTTC	CASSPGASQETQYF
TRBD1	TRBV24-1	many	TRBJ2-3	TGTGCCACCAGTGATTTGAGGGACAGTCAAGATACGCAGTATTTT	CATSDLRDSQDTQYF
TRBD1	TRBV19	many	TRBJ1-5	TGTGCCAGTAGTACCCGTTCCCGGGACAGGGGGGGTCAGCCCCAGCATTTT	CASSTRSRDRGGQPQHF
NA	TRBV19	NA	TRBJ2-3	TGTGCCAGTAGTATTAGTGTAGATACGCAGTATTTT	CASSISVDTQYF
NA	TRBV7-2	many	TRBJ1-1	TGTGCCAGCAGCTTATTAATCCGAGCAGCTGAAGCTTTCTTT	CASSLLIRAAEAFF